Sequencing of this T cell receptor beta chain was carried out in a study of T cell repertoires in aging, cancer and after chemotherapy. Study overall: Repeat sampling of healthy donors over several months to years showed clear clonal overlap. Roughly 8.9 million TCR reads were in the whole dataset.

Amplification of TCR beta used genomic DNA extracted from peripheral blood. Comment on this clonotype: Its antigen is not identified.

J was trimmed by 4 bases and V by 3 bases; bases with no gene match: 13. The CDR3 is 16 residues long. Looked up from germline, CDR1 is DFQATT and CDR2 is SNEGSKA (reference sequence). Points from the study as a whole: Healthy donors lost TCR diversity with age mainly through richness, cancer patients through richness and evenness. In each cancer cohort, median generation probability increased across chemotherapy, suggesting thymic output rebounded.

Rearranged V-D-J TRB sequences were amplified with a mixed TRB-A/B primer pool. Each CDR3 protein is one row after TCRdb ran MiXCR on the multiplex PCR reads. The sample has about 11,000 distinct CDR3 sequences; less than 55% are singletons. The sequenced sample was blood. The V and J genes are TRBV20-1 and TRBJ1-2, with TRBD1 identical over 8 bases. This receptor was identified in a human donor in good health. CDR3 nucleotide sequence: TGCAGTGCTAGGGGGACCGGGACAGGATGGAGCTATGGCTACACCTTC. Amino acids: CSARGTGTGWSYGYTF.